This T cell receptor beta chain was sequenced in a study of CD8+CD57+ T cells in acquired aplastic anemia. Study-wide results and limits: Overlapping CD8+ CDR3 repertoires of patients and controls contained approximately 29 shared sequences.

This clonotype was picked up many times. The antigen remains unidentified. According to the study, genomic DNA was the template for TCR beta VDJ and CDR3 profiling. MiXCR, run by TCRdb on the reads, gives a single entry per CDR3 protein. The data contain over 150,000 distinct CDR3 sequences, roughly 65% of them singletons. The CDR3 runs to 16 residues. V lost 6 bases, J lost 5 bases, and 10 bases stayed unmatched. Before being chosen for sequencing, patients had shown CD8+CD57+ cell expansion by flow cytometry. This sequence joins TRBV12-3 or TRBV12-4 and TRBJ2-5, with 12 positions matching TRBD1. Sequences were obtained from sorted CD4+, CD8+, or CD8+CD57+ T cells (not recorded which) from PBMCs. The receptor comes from a human donor with aplastic anemia. In DNA form, the CDR3 reads TGTGCCAGCAGACAGGGGACAGGGGGCGAAATGGAGACCCAGTACTTC. It is translated as CASRQGTGGEMETQYF.